The subject of this entry is one T cell receptor (beta chain). The clone's antigen remains unknown. Nothing much larger sits one base from this clone, and base qualities are not available. The sample is drawn from a study of brain T cells in children with intractable seizures (dated by TCRdb to about 2021). About the study as a whole: Resected brain tissue from some 53 pediatric epilepsy surgery cases was first screened for immune gene transcripts using a NanoString immunology panel. Among the roughly 12 selected surgery cases, pre-surgery blood was additionally sequenced for eight, leaving four cases with brain tissue only.

General conclusions and limits of the study: The patients' HCMV serostatus was not known, and viral specificity was inferred solely from CDR3 sequence similarity. Because sequencing depth was different between pre-surgery and post-surgery blood, clones absent from the pre-surgery sample may reflect undersampling.

The immunoSEQ assay was used to generate TCR beta chain sequences from genomic DNA. In the authors' own workflow: Any CDR3 sequence that did not begin with the conserved framework cysteine at position 104 was removed by hand. To get clonality, the normalized Shannon's Diversity Index was subtracted from one, giving values from 0 (maximal diversity) to 1 (oligoclonal). To check whether a given CDR3 had different frequencies in two samples, for example brain versus blood, chi-squared comparison-of-proportions tests were used. Public clonotypes were identified through searches of immuneACCESS, and similarity to known antiviral clonotypes was evaluated with the VDJdb browser. Held by TCRdb, this immuneACCESS table contains in-frame sequences only and omits some clones. Under half of the omission traces to an unresolved V gene where checked; the cause of the rest is unknown. That table is the source of V, J and clone size, and D and trimming were worked out from the DNA. In this sample the table shows around 340,000 clones, nearly 95% of which occur a single time. The top ten clonotypes cover roughly 5.8% of the sample.

The intended sense of this specimen's time point label: blood from clinic visit 5 months post-surgery; TSC patient then seizure free. The surgery cases showing the highest brain T cell transcript signatures were chosen for TCR beta chain sequencing of brain tissue and, when available, of blood. Before surgery, the patients had been given at least one anti-epileptic drug. TCR-sequenced patients were children with drug-resistant epilepsy due to tuberous sclerosis complex, focal cortical dysplasia, Rasmussen encephalitis or hemimegalencephaly. The Monarch genomic DNA purification kit was used to extract bulk genomic DNA from unsorted brain tissue and from whole blood. CDR1 and CDR2 (SGHVS, FQNEAQ) derive from the germline V gene. V is shortened by 5 bases, J by 1 base, and the region joining them spans 15 bases. The CDR3 covers 16 residues, taking in both the cysteine and the phenylalanine. Left in the record is the CDR3 DNA by itself, 48 bases read in frame from the first base.

Source: peripheral blood, taken 4 to 5 months after surgery. The chain uses TRBV7-8 and TRBJ1-3, with no D gene named confidently. The source is a boy younger than two with tuberous sclerosis and intractable seizures. The bases are TGTGCCAGCAGCGTGTCAAGGTTAGCATCTGGAAACACCATATATTTT. Translated, this is CASSVSRLASGNTIYF. The CDR3 plus the reference TRBV7-8 and TRBJ1-3 genes for the other parts give the full variable domain: GAGVSQSPRYKVAKRGQDVALRCDPISGHVSLFWYQQALGQGPEFLTYFQNEAQLDKSGLPSDRFFAERPEGSVSTLKIQRTQQEDSAVYLCASSVSRLASGNTIYFGEGSWLTVV.